The clone carrying this T cell receptor beta chain was recorded at least ten times. This sample was included in a study of cytomegalovirus exposure and HLA in healthy donors. In the PCR, 60 Vbeta and 13 Jbeta primers were used. The table came from immunoSEQ multiplex PCR; TCRdb's copy has only in-frame clones and leaves some out. The data show 150,000 or so clones, 75% seen once. Germline trimming cut 5 bases from V and 8 bases from J; bases unmatched to any gene: 8. The CDR3 is 14 residues long. Per the germline V gene, CDR1 is MNHNS and CDR2 is SASEGT. This TCR was recovered from a female donor in good health and CMV-seronegative. The sample was PBMCs. The chain recombines TRBV6-1 with TRBJ2-1; 8 nucleotides line up with TRBD1. CDR3 nucleotide sequence: TGTGCCAGCAGTTCGGGACAGGATGTCGATGAGCAGTTCTTC. It encodes CASSSGQDVDEQFF.